These 32 T cell receptor beta chains were all obtained from the same sample, sequenced in a study of CD8+ T cells in alopecia areata listed by TCRdb under 2018. The receptor library was made with the immunoSEQ multiplex PCR assay. RNA was extracted from all samples and reverse transcribed into cDNA as template for TCR sequencing. Entries here come from immuneACCESS through TCRdb and include only in-frame sequences with V and J called. Some clones fail to appear in such tables; in the studies checked, an unresolved V gene covers under half of the shortfall, and the cause of the remainder is unknown. The sample records approximately 200,000 clones, less than 45% of which are singletons. Around 2.5% of the sample is in the top ten clones. The intended sense of this specimen's treatment or condition label: oral pan-JAK inhibitor, 5-10 mg twice daily. This material consisted of CD4+ T cells sorted from blood, taken at approximately week 37, from a patient treated with tofacitinib. These receptors were collected from a human donor with alopecia areata.

This chain connects TRBV5-1 to TRBJ2-5; D gene uncertain. V lost 0 bases and J 5 bases, leaving 11 bases between the germline ends. The CDR3 runs to 14 residues. Per germline, CDR1 SGHRS and CDR2 YFSETQ. CDR3 protein: CASSLVPGGETQYF. The CDR3 coding sequence is TGCGCCAGCAGCTTGGTTCCGGGTGGGGAGACCCAGTACTTC.

The chain links TRBV19 to TRBJ2-3, with 7 bases matching TRBD2. The CDR3 length is 13 residues. The V segment lost 3 bases and the J segment 8 bases; nucleotides outside the gene matches: 5. Germline V CDR1 and CDR2: LNHDA, SQIVND (reference sequence). The CDR3 protein is CASSINGGGTQYF. CDR3 DNA sequence: TGTGCCAGTAGTATCAACGGCGGGGGTACGCAGTATTTT.

This sequence joins TRBV27 and TRBJ2-7; 9 bases are shared with TRBD2. V dropped 8 bases and J dropped 1; count of bases not matched to a gene: 6. Germline assignment: CDR1 MNHEY and CDR2 SMNVEV (reference sequence). CDR3 length: 14 residues. This chain's CDR3 is CASGMTSGSYEQYF. The CDR3 DNA follows: TGTGCCAGCGGGATGACTAGCGGTTCCTACGAGCAGTACTTC.

This clone was seen more than once but under ten times. DNA of the CDR3: TGTGCCAGCAGGGCCAACGGGGAGCTGTTTTTT. This translates into CASRANGELFF. The chain carries TRBV7-2 and TRBJ2-2; D gene uncertain. Germline V CDR1 and CDR2: SGHTA, FQGNSA. The CDR3 has 11 residues. V shed 6 bases and J shed 7 bases, with 6 bases lying between them.

This clone appeared a few times. The rearrangement uses TRBV7-2 and TRBJ2-5, with 7 bases fitting TRBD2. The V and J ends lost 5 bases and 2 bases, in that order; junction bases with no gene match: 5. The CDR3 totals 14 residues. CDR1 is SGHTA and CDR2 is FQGNSA in the germline V gene. The CDR3 loop reads CASSPPGLQETQYF. The CDR3 coding sequence is TGTGCCAGCAGCCCTCCGGGACTACAAGAGACCCAGTACTTC.

The chain joins TRBV4-3 to TRBJ1-5, with D possibly being TRBD1 (5 bases). CDR1 and CDR2 from the germline V gene are LGHNA and YSLEER. The CDR3 runs to 19 residues. V was clipped by 3 bases and J by 1 base, with 22 bases between them. The CDR3 DNA is TGCGCCAGCAGCCATTCCTACTCCCGCGGCTCAGGGAGCAATCAGCCCCAGCATTTT. Residues: CASSHSYSRGSGSNQPQHF.

The chain joins TRBV9 to TRBJ1-2; D remains unclear. The CDR3 spans 14 residues. Germline loops: CDR1 SGDLS, CDR2 YYNGEE. Trimming took off 4 bases at V and 1 base at J, with 11 bases between the two ends. The DNA for the CDR3 is TGTGCCAGCAGCCCCCGGGATAGTAACTATGGCTACACCTTC. Protein sequence: CASSPRDSNYGYTF.

The chain has TRBV5-1 and TRBJ2-1; D unresolved. Trimming pared 1 base from V and 7 bases from J, leaving 9 bases between. CDR3 size: 13 residues. Germline V gene lookup returns CDR1 SGHRS and CDR2 YFSETQ. CDR3 protein: CASSLRAANEQFF. In DNA, the CDR3 is TGCGCCAGCAGCTTGAGGGCTGCGAATGAGCAGTTCTTC. The entire variable domain, with the rest obtained from reference TRBV5-1 and TRBJ2-1, is as follows: KAGVTQTPRYLIKTRGQQVTLSCSPISGHRSVSWYQQTPGQGLQFLFEYFSETQRNKGNFPGRFSGRQFSNSRSEMNVSTLELGDSALYLCASSLRAANEQFFGPGTRLTVL.

This clone was picked up a small number of times. Other nucleotide sequences in the sample specify the same CDR3. The CDR3 bases are TGCAGCGTTGTGGGCCGTCTAGCCAAAAACATTCAGTACTTC. Residues: CSVVGRLAKNIQYF. V gene TRBV29-1 combines with J gene TRBJ2-4; the D is unclear. The germline V gene encodes CDR1 SQVTM and CDR2 ANQGSEA. The CDR3 is 14 residues long. V dropped 4 bases and J dropped 0 bases, with 10 bases sitting between them.

J is TRBJ2-5 and V is TRBV7-9, with TRBD2 as a possible D gene (7 bases). This CDR3 has 13 residues. V was trimmed by 6 bases and J by 5 bases, leaving 13 bases between them. Germline CDR1 and CDR2: SEHNR and FQNEAQ (reference sequence). CDR3 coding DNA: TGTGCCAGCAGGAGGGGGGGCCTCGAGACCCAGTACTTC. Translated, it gives CASRRGGLETQYF. The full variable domain, its missing parts supplied by reference TRBV7-9 and TRBJ2-5, is DTGVSQNPRHKITKRGQNVTFRCDPISEHNRLYWYRQTLGQGPEFLTYFQNEAQLEKSRLLSDRFSAERPKGSFSTLEIQRTEQGDSAMYLCASRRGGLETQYFGPGTRLLVL.

This clone was found a few times. V usage is TRBV7-2 and J usage is TRBJ1-2, with no clear D. V dropped 5 bases and J dropped 3 bases, with 16 bases sitting between them. This CDR3 contains 15 residues. Germline V gives CDR1 SGHTA, CDR2 FQGNSA. CDR3 nucleotide sequence: TGTGCCAGCAGCCCGCGTCCGACGGGTGACTATGGCTACACCTTC. It yields the protein CASSPRPTGDYGYTF.

The chain employs TRBV6-5 and TRBJ1-2, with TRBD1 as a possible D gene (5 bases). V was shortened by 5 bases and J by 2 bases, with 9 bases between the two germline ends. Germline CDR1 is MNHEY and CDR2 is SVGAGI. The CDR3 extends over 13 amino acids. The CDR3 DNA sequence: TGTGCCAGCAGTCGGACATCGAACTATGGCTACACCTTC. Protein: CASSRTSNYGYTF.

As DNA, the CDR3 is TGTGCCTGGAGTAGGAGGGGACCTAACTATGGCTACACCTTC. It specifies CAWSRRGPNYGYTF. The chain recombines TRBV30 with TRBJ1-2; a possible D gene is TRBD1 (5 bases). V gave up 2 bases and J gave up 0 bases, with 10 bases separating them. The germline CDR1 and CDR2 sequences are GTSNPN and SVGIG (reference sequence). The length of the CDR3 is 14 residues.

This clone was seen more than once but under ten times. The chain couples TRBV7-3 to TRBJ1-1; maybe TRBD1 (5 bases). V lost 8 bases and J 0 bases, leaving 10 bases between the germline ends. Germline V gives CDR1 SGHTA, CDR2 FQGTGA. The CDR3 runs to 13 residues. This CDR3 is CASGAGVNTEAFF. CDR3 in DNA: TGTGCCAGCGGGGCCGGAGTGAACACTGAAGCTTTCTTT. Variable domain in full (rest from reference TRBV7-3 and TRBJ1-1): GAGVSQTPSNKVTEKGKYVELRCDPISGHTALYWYRQSLGQGPEFLIYFQGTGAADDSGLPNDRFFAVRPEGSVSTLKIQRTERGDSAVYLCASGAGVNTEAFFGQGTRLTVV.

With respect to this clone: One end of the junction varies from germline; a read error may be responsible. This chain uses TRBV4-1 with TRBJ2-7, with 12 bases aligning to TRBD1. The CDR3 has 16 residues. The germline V gene has CDR1 MGHRA and CDR2 YSYEKL. The CDR3 loop is CASSRRGTGGSDEQYF. Written as DNA, the CDR3 is TGCGCCAGCAGTCGAAGGGGGACAGGGGGCTCCGACGAGCAGTACTTC.

The genes are TRBV2 and TRBJ1-5, with 7 bases matching TRBD1. CDR3 length: 15 amino acids. V shed 3 bases and J 1 base; nucleotides not matched to a gene: 3. In germline, CDR1 is SNHLY, CDR2 FYNNEI. DNA of the CDR3: TGTGCCAGCAGTGAGGTCAGGGGGAGCAATCAGCCCCAGCATTTT. This translates into CASSEVRGSNQPQHF.

This clone was seen a few times. This sequence joins TRBV11-2 and TRBJ2-7, with 7 bases that match TRBD2. The germline V gene encodes CDR1 SGHAT and CDR2 FQNNGV. V shed 5 bases, J shed 0 bases, and the junction held 4 bases outside the gene matches. The CDR3 is 14 amino acids. CDR3 region: CASSPGGSSYEQYF. In DNA form, the CDR3 reads TGTGCCAGCAGCCCCGGCGGGAGCTCCTACGAGCAGTACTTC.

V gene TRBV6-6 combines with J gene TRBJ2-1; possible D gene TRBD1, 5 bases. Germline V gene data show CDR1 as MNHNY and CDR2 as SVGAGI (reference sequence). The ends were cut back, 5 bases at V and 3 bases at J, with 11 bases in the middle. This CDR3 is built from 14 residues. The CDR3 spells CASSGKQVYNEQFF. As DNA, the CDR3 is TGTGCCAGCAGTGGAAAACAGGTCTACAATGAGCAGTTCTTC.

V gene TRBV29-1 combines with J gene TRBJ1-4; 8 bases line up with TRBD1. Germline values: CDR1 SQVTM, CDR2 ANQGSEA. The CDR3 length is 15 residues. V trimming: 6 bases; J trimming: 8 bases; junction bases outside the gene matches: 14. CDR3 in DNA: TGCAGCGTACTCCACAGACAGGGGATAAGGGAAAAACTGTTTTTT. It codes for CSVLHRQGIREKLFF.

This clone was seen a few times. The J gene is TRBJ2-2, the V gene TRBV7-2; TRBD1 or TRBD2 may be the D gene (5 bases each). Germline lookup yields CDR1 SGHTA and CDR2 FQGNSA. This CDR3 is 16 amino acids long. V was pared by 6 bases and J by 0 bases, with 14 bases between. The CDR3 nucleotides read TGTGCCAGCAGGCCTCCGAGGGGCCCGAACACCGGGGAGCTGTTTTTT. It encodes CASRPPRGPNTGELFF.

The rearrangement links TRBV5-1 to TRBJ2-1; 9 nucleotides align to TRBD2. Germline V gene lookup returns CDR1 SGHRS and CDR2 YFSETQ. The length of the CDR3 is 17 residues. The ends lost 2 bases at V and 6 bases at J; junction bases unmatched: 12. The CDR3 region is CASSFQSGGRARNEQFF. The CDR3 DNA is TGCGCCAGCAGCTTCCAGTCTGGCGGGAGGGCCCGCAATGAGCAGTTCTTC.

The chain recombines TRBV7-9 with TRBJ2-4; 11 nucleotides align to TRBD1. V lost 4 bases to trimming and J lost 9 bases; unmatched junction nucleotides: 8. The CDR3 has 15 residues. Germline CDR1 reads SEHNR; CDR2 reads FQNEAQ (reference sequence). CDR3 in amino acids: CASSSRGQGAGIQYF. DNA of the CDR3: TGTGCCAGCAGCTCAAGAGGACAGGGGGCGGGCATTCAGTACTTC.

In its sample, this clone was seen a few times. The chain uses TRBV2 and TRBJ2-5; 9 bases line up with TRBD1. Germline CDR1 and CDR2: SNHLY and FYNNEI. CDR3 length equals 13 residues. V dropped 7 bases and J dropped 5; count of bases not matched to a gene: 5. CDR3 loop: CASIRQGVETQYF. In DNA, the CDR3 is TGTGCCAGCATCCGACAGGGGGTGGAGACCCAGTACTTC.

V usage is TRBV7-2 and J usage is TRBJ2-5, with 9 bases lining up with TRBD2. V shed 0 bases, J shed 4 bases, and the junction held 3 bases outside the gene matches. The CDR3 has 15 amino acids. Germline assignment: CDR1 SGHTA and CDR2 FQGNSA. The CDR3: CASSLASGSGETQYF. CDR3 bases: TGTGCCAGCAGCTTAGCTAGCGGGAGTGGAGAGACCCAGTACTTC.

The rearrangement links TRBV2 to TRBJ2-4, with D possibly matching TRBD2 (6 bases). The V and J ends lost 5 bases and 7 bases respectively, with 18 bases between them. The CDR3 runs 15 residues. From germline, CDR1 is SNHLY and CDR2 FYNNEI. The CDR3 is CASSPQPLGGNIQYF. The CDR3 region has the DNA TGTGCCAGCAGTCCCCAACCTCTGGGGGGTAACATTCAGTACTTC.

The V and J genes are TRBV27 and TRBJ1-2; 9 nucleotides line up with TRBD1. V was clipped by 8 bases and J by 4 bases; unmatched bases: 14. Germline V gives CDR1 MNHEY, CDR2 SMNVEV (reference sequence). The CDR3 extends over 16 amino acids. CDR3 DNA: TGTGCCAGCGGTTCCCCGGACAGGGGCTTATCCTATGGCTACACCTTC. This encodes CASGSPDRGLSYGYTF.

The chain joins TRBV6-1 to TRBJ2-1; D unclear. This CDR3 contains 14 residues. Trimming took 4 bases from V and 8 from J, leaving 15 bases between them. CDR1 MNHNS and CDR2 SASEGT come from the germline V gene. CDR3 in DNA: TGTGCCAGCAGTGTTGAAAGGGTCGTGTATGAGCAGTTCTTC. It is translated as CASSVERVVYEQFF.

This chain uses TRBV4-1 with TRBJ2-5; a possible D gene is TRBD1 (6 bases). V was trimmed by 3 bases and J by 5 bases, leaving 13 bases between them. Germline V gene lookup returns CDR1 MGHRA and CDR2 YSYEKL. This CDR3 contains 14 residues. The CDR3 DNA reads TGCGCCAGCAGCCAGCAGGGGTCGTGGGAGACCCAGTACTTC. Its protein is CASSQQGSWETQYF.

This clone was found a few times. The J gene is TRBJ2-1, the V gene TRBV19, with 7 nucleotides matching TRBD1. This CDR3 region has 16 residues. Germline values: CDR1 LNHDA, CDR2 SQIVND (reference sequence). J gave up 0 bases and V 4 bases, and 6 bases lay outside the gene matches. CDR3 in DNA: TGTGCCAGTAGTAGAAACAGGGGTGGCTCCTACAATGAGCAGTTCTTC. Protein sequence: CASSRNRGGSYNEQFF.

V is TRBV30 and J is TRBJ2-3, with D perhaps TRBD2 (6 bases). The CDR3 contains 13 residues. Trimming pared 0 bases from V and 9 bases from J, leaving 13 bases between. Germline V gene data show CDR1 as GTSNPN and CDR2 as SVGIG (reference sequence). The CDR3 loop reads CAWSVSGVGTQYF. As DNA, the CDR3 is TGTGCCTGGAGTGTGTCGGGAGTAGGCACGCAGTATTTT.

This clone was recorded a few times. V gene TRBV28 combines with J gene TRBJ2-1; unclear D gene. Between the trimmed V and J ends, which lost 4 bases and 5 bases, there was a span of 15 bases. The germline gives CDR1 MDHEN, CDR2 SYDVKM. This CDR3 has 15 amino acids. The DNA for the CDR3 is TGTGCCAGCAGTTCAGATCAGGCGTATAACAATGAGCAGTTCTTC. Its protein is CASSSDQAYNNEQFF. The full variable domain, its missing parts supplied by reference TRBV28 and TRBJ2-1, is DVKVTQSSRYLVKRTGEKVFLECVQDMDHENMFWYRQDPGLGLRLIYFSYDVKMKEKGDIPEGYSVSREKKERFSLILESASTNQTSMYLCASSSDQAYNNEQFFGPGTRLTVL.

The chain recombines TRBV19 with TRBJ2-7; 7 nucleotides agree with TRBD1. Germline trimming cut 7 bases from V and 5 bases from J; bases unmatched to any gene: 5. CDR1 and CDR2 from the germline V gene are LNHDA and SQIVND (reference sequence). The CDR3 is 12 residues long. CDR3: CASNDRDHEQYF. As DNA, the CDR3 is TGTGCCAGTAACGACAGGGACCACGAGCAGTACTTC.